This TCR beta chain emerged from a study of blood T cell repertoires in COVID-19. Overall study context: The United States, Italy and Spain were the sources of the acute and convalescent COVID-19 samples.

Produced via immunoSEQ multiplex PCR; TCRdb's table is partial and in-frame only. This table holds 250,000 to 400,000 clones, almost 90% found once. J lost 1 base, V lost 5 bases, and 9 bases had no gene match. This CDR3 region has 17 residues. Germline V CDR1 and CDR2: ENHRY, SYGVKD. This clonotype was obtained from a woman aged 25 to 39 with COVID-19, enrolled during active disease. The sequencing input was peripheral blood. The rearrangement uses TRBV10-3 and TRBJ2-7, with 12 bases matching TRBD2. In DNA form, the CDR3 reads TGTGCCATCAGTAAAAACGAAGGGACTAGCGGGTCCTACGAGCAGTACTTC. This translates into CAISKNEGTSGSYEQYF.